The text below deals with one TCR beta chain. Its antigen is not identified. This sample stems from a study of OX40 agonist ivuxolimab in advanced cancers. The wider study: Intravenous ivuxolimab was administered to patients every 2 weeks at 0.01 to 10 mg/kg. Patients with hepatocellular carcinoma, melanoma, renal cell or head and neck cancer made up the dose-escalation patients. Partial responses were achieved by three patients: one hepatocellular carcinoma, two cutaneous melanoma.

This table comes from immunoSEQ multiplex PCR, and its TCRdb copy is limited to in-frame clones, with some not included. The sample holds around 66,000 clones; about 90% are singletons and the top ten take 0.3% to 0.45%. Study conclusions and caveats: The study found that CD8+ T cells averaged more expanded clones than CD4+.

V dropped 0 bases and J dropped 0 bases, with 9 bases sitting between them. This CDR3 spans 16 amino acids. Germline V gives CDR1 MNHEY, CDR2 SVGAGI. The input for sequencing was CD4+ or CD8+ T cells sorted from blood, taken in a trial of the OX40 agonist ivuxolimab. The clonotype was recovered from an adult with an advanced solid tumor such as melanoma, head and neck, liver or kidney cancer. This chain joins TRBV6-5 and TRBJ1-5; no clear D. CDR3 coding DNA: TGTGCCAGCAGTTACTCGACGAGGGATAGCAATCAGCCCCAGCATTTT. Translating it yields CASSYSTRDSNQPQHF.